This T cell receptor (beta chain) came from a study of blood T cells in healthy people across ages. Findings of the study overall: Considered underestimates were the diversity estimates obtained from one million T cells.

V shed 8 bases and J shed 7 bases, with 14 bases lying between them. The CDR3 totals 12 residues. About this clonotype itself: Its antigen is unknown.

A second PCR, run for roughly 7 to 12 cycles, used a sample-barcoded 5' primer plus a J-beta primer mix. The study obtained at least 3 million CDR3-containing paired-end reads from every sample. TCRdb re-called the 5' RACE reads through MiXCR, storing one row per CDR3 protein. Here the sample spans hundreds of thousands of distinct CDR3 sequences, around half being singletons. Drawing of peripheral blood yielded roughly 9.3 milliliters from each donor. They isolated at least 7 million PBMCs from each sample. The specimen was blood. The TCR sequence derives from a man older than 75 in good health. The chain is built from TRBV12-3 or TRBV12-4 and TRBJ1-2; D remains ambiguous. The CDR3 sequence: CASAPGRVGYTF. CDR3 sequence (DNA): TGTGCCAGCGCCCCCGGGCGGGTTGGCTACACCTTC.